The source of this TCR beta chain is a study of cytomegalovirus exposure and HLA in healthy donors. Germline assignment: CDR1 MGHRA and CDR2 YSYEKL. The V segment lost 0 bases and the J segment 3 bases; nucleotides outside the gene matches: 10. This CDR3 is built from 19 residues. 13 Jbeta primers and 60 Vbeta primers were used for the PCR. Sequencing used immunoSEQ multiplex PCR; TCRdb keeps in-frame clones, though not all of them. The repertoire holds under 70,000 clones, with approximately 84% as singletons. The chain combines TRBV4-1 with TRBJ2-6; 8 bases line up with TRBD1. The receptor's source is a man between 45 and 60 years old in good health and CMV-seronegative. The material sequenced was PBMCs. The CDR3 spells CASSQEKDRVLGGANVLTF. In DNA, the CDR3 is TGCGCCAGCAGCCAAGAAAAGGACAGGGTATTGGGTGGGGCCAACGTCCTGACTTTC.